The T cell receptor beta chain described here comes from a study of cytomegalovirus exposure and HLA in healthy donors. The germline V gene has CDR1 SGHVS and CDR2 FQNEAQ. CDR3 length: 15 residues. Germline trimming cut 1 base from V and 3 bases from J; bases unmatched to any gene: 4. Concerning this clone itself: At the DNA level, this CDR3 is encoded by other sequences in the same sample as well.

It was with 60 Vbeta and 13 Jbeta primers that the PCR ran. Produced via immunoSEQ multiplex PCR; TCRdb's table is partial and in-frame only. Among 100,000 to 150,000 clones listed, around 8.5% were seen once. Sequencing used PBMCs. The chain carries TRBV7-8 and TRBJ2-7, with 9 bases lining up with TRBD1. This TCR came from a middle-aged man in good health and CMV-seronegative. The CDR3 is CASSLGGTGSYEQYF. CDR3 nucleotide sequence: TGTGCCAGCAGCTTAGGCGGGACAGGGAGCTACGAGCAGTACTTC.